This T cell receptor (beta chain) was recovered during a study of regulatory and conventional T cells in RAG deficiency. On this clone itself: No antigen is known for it.

Clones were sequenced by immunoSEQ multiplex PCR, and TCRdb holds only the in-frame ones, with some missing. The sample includes 34,000 or so clones, roughly three quarters of them seen just once. Study-level points and caveats: Shannon entropy was markedly lower and Simpson indices higher in RAG-deficient patients than control T-cell subsets.

The CDR3 runs 16 residues. Trimming took 5 bases from V and 3 from J; bases not matched to a gene: 12. Germline CDR1 is SGHTA and CDR2 is FQGNSA. Conventional CD4+ T cells were sorted from blood as CD25-low CD127-high cells. The data were also submitted as part of a second study, on regulatory T cells. From that second work: The PCR used 52 TRBV and 13 TRBJ primers.

The chain recombines TRBV7-2 with TRBJ2-7, with TRBD1 matching over 8 bases. The sequence came from a human donor in good health. Sequencing was done on a sample of CD4+ effector T cells sorted from blood. The CDR3 loop reads CASSMATGVDRYEQYF. The CDR3 region has the DNA TGTGCCAGCAGCATGGCGACAGGGGTGGATCGCTACGAGCAGTACTTC.